This entry lists 25 T cell receptor beta chains sequenced from one sample in a study of vaccination effects on CD4 cells after COVID-19. At the end of over 8 days of culture, CD4+ T cells were isolated. These receptors have no known antigen. Assay used: immunoSEQ multiplex PCR; TCRdb lists only in-frame clones, some missing. Here the sample spans over 65,000 clones, 77% being singletons. Material: CD4+ T cells from PBMCs cultured without peptide, obtained before COVID-19 vaccination. These receptors all stem from a human donor who received a COVID-19 vaccine.

The rearrangement joins TRBV7-2 to TRBJ1-2; D not certain. Deletions cut 1 base from V and 7 bases from J, with 4 bases between. Germline assignment: CDR1 SGHTA and CDR2 FQGNSA. This CDR3 spans 11 amino acids. The CDR3 reads CASSLVGGYTF. The CDR3 nucleotides are TGTGCCAGCAGCTTAGTGGGTGGCTACACCTTC. Supplemented by reference TRBV7-2 and TRBJ1-2, the full variable domain reads GAGVSQSPSNKVTEKGKDVELRCDPISGHTALYWYRQSLGQGLEFLIYFQGNSAPDKSGLPSDRFSAERTGGSVSTLTIQRTQQEDSAVYLCASSLVGGYTFGSGTRLTVV.

V and J are TRBV7-3 and TRBJ1-6, with D unclear. Looked up from germline, CDR1 is SGHTA and CDR2 is FQGTGA. This CDR3 is 15 amino acids long. V dropped 2 bases and J dropped 5 bases, with 10 bases sitting between them. The CDR3 nucleotides read TGTGCCAGCAGCTTAGCCGGGTCGGATAATTCACCCCTCCACTTT. Translating gives CASSLAGSDNSPLHF.

The DNA for the CDR3 is TGTGCCAGCTCACCAAGGGGGCAAGCCGGGGAGCTGTTTTTT. It is translated as CASSPRGQAGELFF. This sequence joins TRBV18 and TRBJ2-2; 7 bases match TRBD1. J was trimmed by 6 bases and V by 2 bases; bases with no gene match: 3. This CDR3 is built from 14 residues. Germline CDR1 KGHSH, CDR2 LQKENI. The full variable domain, with the rest looked up from reference TRBV18 and TRBJ2-2, is NAGVMQNPRHLVRRRGQEARLRCSPMKGHSHVYWYRQLPEEGLKFMVYLQKENIIDESGMPKERFSAEFPKEGPSILRIQQVVRGDSAAYFCASSPRGQAGELFFGEGSRLTVL.

The chain couples TRBV25-1 to TRBJ2-1; 10 nucleotides agree with TRBD2. After removal of 3 bases from V and 0 bases from J, the junction contained 2 bases not matched to a gene. Per the germline V gene, CDR1 is MGHDK and CDR2 is SYGVNS. The CDR3 length is 16 residues. The CDR3 protein is CASSDSGGSSYNEQFF. The CDR3, as DNA: TGTGCCAGCAGTGATAGCGGGGGGAGCTCCTACAATGAGCAGTTCTTC.

V and J are TRBV10-3 and TRBJ2-2; D might be TRBD2 (5 bases). CDR3 size: 16 residues. V was clipped by 1 base and J by 4 bases, with 13 bases between them. Germline V gene data show CDR1 as ENHRY and CDR2 as SYGVKD. The CDR3 DNA reads TGTGCCATCAGTGAGTTAGGGAGCCGGTCCACCGGGGAGCTGTTTTTT. Translated, it gives CAISELGSRSTGELFF.

This clone was counted only a few times. V usage is TRBV5-5 and J usage is TRBJ2-7; D might be TRBD1 (6 bases). This CDR3 region has 14 residues. V dropped 0 bases and J dropped 6 bases, with 13 bases sitting between them. Per the germline V gene, CDR1 is SGHKS and CDR2 is YYEKEE (reference sequence). CDR3 DNA: TGTGCCAGCAGCTTGGAAGGGTACAGGGTCGAGCAGTACGTC. This encodes CASSLEGYRVEQYV.

The chain has TRBV6-6 and TRBJ1-1; tentatively, D is TRBD1 (6 bases). V was pared by 2 bases and J by 3 bases, with 7 bases between. This CDR3 has 13 residues. Germline V gene data show CDR1 as MNHNY and CDR2 as SVGAGI (reference sequence). The CDR3 DNA reads TGTGCCAGCAGTTACACAGGGTACACTGAAGCTTTCTTT. It specifies CASSYTGYTEAFF.

The V call is TRBV30, the J call TRBJ1-5; D perhaps matches TRBD1 (5 bases). Germline V CDR1 and CDR2: GTSNPN, SVGIG (reference sequence). Trimming took 0 bases from V and 9 from J, leaving 18 bases between them. The CDR3 has 15 residues. The CDR3 DNA follows: TGTGCCTGGAGTGTACCCGGCCAGGGACTTCGGCCCCAGCATTTT. Protein: CAWSVPGQGLRPQHF.

In this sample, this clone turned up once. The chain joins TRBV3-1 (or the pseudogene TRBV3-2) to TRBJ2-5, with TRBD2 identical over 10 bases. Germline-derived CDR1 and CDR2 are LGHDT and YNNKEL (reference sequence). V was clipped by 1 base and J by 7 bases; unmatched bases: 6. The CDR3 loop spans 15 amino acids. The CDR3 reads CASSQGAGGEWTQYF. The DNA for the CDR3 is TGTGCCAGCAGCCAAGGAGCGGGGGGGGAATGGACCCAGTACTTC.

This clone was counted a few times. The chain employs TRBV18 and TRBJ1-1, with TRBD1 as a possible D gene (5 bases). The germline V gene has CDR1 KGHSH and CDR2 LQKENI. V lost 5 bases and J lost 10, with 17 bases in between. The CDR3 extends over 13 amino acids. CDR3 sequence: CASSRDGAAGAFF. The CDR3 nucleotides are TGTGCCAGCTCAAGGGACGGGGCCGCTGGAGCTTTCTTT.

The V gene is TRBV9, the J gene TRBJ2-3; D unclear. CDR1 SGDLS and CDR2 YYNGEE come from the germline V gene. V lost 4 bases to trimming and J lost 2 bases, with 17 bases between them. CDR3 length equals 16 residues. The CDR3: CASSPKTGFDTDTQYF. The CDR3 coding sequence is TGTGCCAGCAGCCCGAAGACGGGTTTTGACACAGATACGCAGTATTTT.

CDR3 loop: CASSLSGATNYGYTF. The CDR3 DNA is TGTGCCAGCAGTTTATCCGGGGCAACTAACTATGGCTACACCTTC. This chain connects TRBV28 to TRBJ1-2, with D perhaps matching TRBD1 (5 bases). The CDR3 length is 15 residues. V was cut by 1 base and J by 0 bases, with 9 bases left in between. Per the germline V gene, CDR1 is MDHEN and CDR2 is SYDVKM.

This chain uses TRBV19 with TRBJ2-5; 7 bases are a match to TRBD1. Losses at the gene ends were 3 bases for V and 2 bases for J; bases not matched to a gene: 3. The germline V gene has CDR1 LNHDA and CDR2 SQIVND (reference sequence). The CDR3 spans 14 residues. For the CDR3, the DNA is TGTGCCAGTAGTATTCGGGGACAGCAAGAGACCCAGTACTTC. It yields the protein CASSIRGQQETQYF. Looking up the rest from reference TRBV19 and TRBJ2-5 gives the full variable domain: DGGITQSPKYLFRKEGQNVTLSCEQNLNHDAMYWYRQDPGQGLRLIYYSQIVNDFQKGDIAEGYSVSREKKESFPLTVTSAQKNPTAFYLCASSIRGQQETQYFGPGTRLLVL.

A remark on this clone: The junction differs from germline at one of its ends, possibly a read error. The J gene is TRBJ2-5, the V gene TRBV4-2; D is possibly TRBD1 or TRBD2 (5 bases each). Germline CDR1 LGHNA, CDR2 YNFKEQ. CDR3 size: 12 residues. The DNA of the CDR3 is TGTGCCAGCAGCCAGAAAGGGGAGATCCAGTACTTC. It codes for CASSQKGEIQYF.

This chain joins TRBV7-2 and TRBJ2-3; TRBD2 agrees at 12 bases. V lost 1 base and J lost 4; bases outside the gene matches: 6. Germline V CDR1 and CDR2: SGHTA, FQGNSA. There are 17 residues in the CDR3. The CDR3 DNA sequence: TGTGCCAGCAGCTTAGACTGGGCTAGCGGGGGGGCAGATACGCAGTATTTT. Its translation is CASSLDWASGGADTQYF.

The table lists this clone with a few counts. In DNA, the CDR3 is TGTGCCAGCAGCTGGGGGACAGGGGGCACTGAAGCTTTCTTT. This encodes CASSWGTGGTEAFF. The rearrangement uses TRBV7-2 and TRBJ1-1; TRBD1 matches at 11 bases. J lost 4 bases, V lost 4 bases, and 2 bases had no gene match. Germline assignment: CDR1 SGHTA and CDR2 FQGNSA. This CDR3 region has 14 residues.

V is TRBV18 and J is TRBJ1-3; D unresolved. The ends were cut back, 3 bases at V and 0 bases at J, with 6 bases in the middle. Germline CDR1 and CDR2: KGHSH and LQKENI. This CDR3 comprises 14 residues. The CDR3 loop is CASSPESSGNTIYF. In DNA, the CDR3 is TGTGCCAGCTCACCTGAGAGCTCTGGAAACACCATATATTTT.

The chain combines TRBV30 with TRBJ2-5; D remains ambiguous. The CDR3 has 14 residues. CDR1 is GTSNPN and CDR2 is SVGIG in the germline V gene (reference sequence). V lost 3 bases and J 5 bases, leaving 16 bases between the germline ends. CDR3 DNA: TGTGCCTGGAGCCGCGGTGTCTCTCGGGAGACCCAGTACTTC. Amino acid sequence: CAWSRGVSRETQYF.

This chain joins TRBV5-6 and TRBJ2-3, with D uncertain. CDR1 and CDR2 from the germline V gene are SGHDT and YYEEEE. This CDR3 region has 11 residues. The germline V and J ends were trimmed by 4 bases and 6 bases, with 6 bases remaining between them. CDR3 residues: CASSKWDTQYF. The CDR3 DNA is TGTGCCAGCAGCAAGTGGGATACGCAGTATTTT.

The chain couples TRBV10-1 to TRBJ1-6, with TRBD1 as a possible D gene (6 bases). Germline V lookup: CDR1 WNHNN, CDR2 SYGVQD (reference sequence). The CDR3 totals 14 residues. The CDR3 coding sequence is TGCACCCGGGGGGCTGGGCTTAACAATTCACCCCTCCACTTT. Amino acids: CTRGAGLNNSPLHF.

This clone was observed a handful of times. The gene calls are TRBV7-9 and TRBJ2-5; 9 positions agree with TRBD1. This CDR3 spans 14 amino acids. After removal of 3 bases from V and 5 bases from J, the junction contained 4 bases not matched to a gene. The germline gives CDR1 SEHNR, CDR2 FQNEAQ (reference sequence). CDR3 loop: CASSLGQGDETQYF. The CDR3 nucleotides read TGTGCCAGCAGCTTGGGACAGGGAGACGAGACCCAGTACTTC.

The chain carries TRBV6-5 and TRBJ2-2, with 8 nucleotides matching TRBD2. The germline V gene has CDR1 MNHEY and CDR2 SVGAGI. V lost 3 bases and J lost 4; bases outside the gene matches: 4. The CDR3 loop spans 15 amino acids. The CDR3 loop reads CASSYSREGTGELFF. The CDR3 DNA follows: TGTGCCAGCAGTTATTCTCGGGAGGGCACCGGGGAGCTGTTTTTT.

This chain connects TRBV5-8 to TRBJ2-6, with D unclear. There are 17 residues in the CDR3. Germline V lookup: CDR1 SGHTS, CDR2 YDEGEE. Trimming removed 1 base from V and 0 bases from J, with 11 bases in between. CDR3 amino acids: CASSLRPGRSGANVLTF. For the CDR3, the DNA is TGTGCCAGCAGCTTGCGCCCGGGCCGCTCTGGGGCCAACGTCCTGACTTTC.

The chain recombines TRBV5-1 with TRBJ2-3; 8 nucleotides agree with TRBD2. Per germline, CDR1 SGHRS and CDR2 YFSETQ. This CDR3 region has 15 residues. Trimming removed 2 bases from V and 5 bases from J; junction bases left unmatched: 7. This CDR3 is CASSFRSGGQDTQYF. The CDR3 DNA reads TGCGCCAGCAGCTTCCGGAGCGGGGGACAAGATACGCAGTATTTT.

V is TRBV11-2 and J is TRBJ2-7; TRBD2 is a possible D gene (7 bases). Germline V lookup: CDR1 SGHAT, CDR2 FQNNGV. Trimming pared 2 bases from V and 5 bases from J, leaving 13 bases between. There are 14 residues in the CDR3. The chain's CDR3 is CASSLRGAGDEQYV. CDR3 DNA: TGTGCCAGCAGCTTACGGGGGGCCGGGGACGAGCAGTACGTC.